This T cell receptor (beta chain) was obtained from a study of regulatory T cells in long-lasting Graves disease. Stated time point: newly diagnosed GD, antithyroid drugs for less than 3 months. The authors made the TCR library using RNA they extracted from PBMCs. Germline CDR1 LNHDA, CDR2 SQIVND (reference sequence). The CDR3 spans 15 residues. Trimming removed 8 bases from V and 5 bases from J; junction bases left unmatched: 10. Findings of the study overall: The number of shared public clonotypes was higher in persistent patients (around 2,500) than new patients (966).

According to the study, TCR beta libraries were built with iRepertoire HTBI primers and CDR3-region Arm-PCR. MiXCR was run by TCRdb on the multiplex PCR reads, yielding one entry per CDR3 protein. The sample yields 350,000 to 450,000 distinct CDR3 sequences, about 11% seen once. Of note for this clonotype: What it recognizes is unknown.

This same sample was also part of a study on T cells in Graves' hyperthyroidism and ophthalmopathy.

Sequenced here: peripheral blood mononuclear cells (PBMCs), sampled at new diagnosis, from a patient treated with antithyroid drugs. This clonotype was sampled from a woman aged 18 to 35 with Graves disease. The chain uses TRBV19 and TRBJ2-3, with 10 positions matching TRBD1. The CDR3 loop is CASSLPGQGIDTQYF. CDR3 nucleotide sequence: TGTGCCAGTTCTCTCCCGGGACAGGGGATAGATACGCAGTATTTT.